This T cell receptor (beta chain) was found in a study of CD8 T cell repertoires and HIV-1 epitope variants. The germline V gene has CDR1 SNHLY and CDR2 FYNNEI. The V gene end was trimmed by 0 bases and the J gene end by 7 bases; junction bases not matched to a gene: 5. There are 15 residues in the CDR3. A word on this clone: Its antigen is not identified.

The protocol was immunoSEQ multiplex PCR, while the TCRdb copy is restricted to in-frame clones and leaves out a portion. This repertoire shows some 4,500 clones, around 64% found once; its top ten account for under 55%. The chain combines TRBV2 with TRBJ2-7; the match to TRBD1 covers 11 bases. The sequence was collected from a male donor with HIV. Sample: cultured CD8+ T cells derived from PBMCs. CDR3 bases: TGTGCCAGCAGTGAAGCTGGACAGGGGGCGTGGGAGCAGTACTTC. It codes for CASSEAGQGAWEQYF. Full variable domain (rest looked up from reference TRBV2 and TRBJ2-7): EPEVTQTPSHQVTQMGQEVILRCVPISNHLYFYWYRQILGQKVEFLVSFYNNEISEKSEIFDDQFSVERPDGSNFTLKIRSTKLEDSAMYFCASSEAGQGAWEQYFGPGTRLTVT.